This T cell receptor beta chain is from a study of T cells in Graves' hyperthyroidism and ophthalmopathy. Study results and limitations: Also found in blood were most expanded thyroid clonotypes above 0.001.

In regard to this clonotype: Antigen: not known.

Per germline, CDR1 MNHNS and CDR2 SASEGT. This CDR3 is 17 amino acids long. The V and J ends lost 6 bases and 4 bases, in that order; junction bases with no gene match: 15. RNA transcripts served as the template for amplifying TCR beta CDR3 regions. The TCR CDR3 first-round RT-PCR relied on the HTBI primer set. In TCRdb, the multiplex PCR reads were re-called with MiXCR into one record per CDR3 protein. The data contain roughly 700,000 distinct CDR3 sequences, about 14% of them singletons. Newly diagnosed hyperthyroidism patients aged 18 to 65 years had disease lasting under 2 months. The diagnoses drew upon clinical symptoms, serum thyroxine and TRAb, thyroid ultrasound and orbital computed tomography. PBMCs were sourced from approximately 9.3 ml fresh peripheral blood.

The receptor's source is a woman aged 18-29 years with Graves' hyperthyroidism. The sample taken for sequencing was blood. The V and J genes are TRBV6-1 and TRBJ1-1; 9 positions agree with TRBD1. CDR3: CASRAGTGKSSTTEAFF. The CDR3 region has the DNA TGTGCCAGCAGGGCGGGGACAGGGAAAAGTTCTACCACTGAAGCTTTCTTT.